Sample share makes the clone carrying this TCR beta chain large. Its cognate antigen is unknown. This record belongs to a study of neurological immune-mediated disorders. The germline V gene has CDR1 GTSNPN and CDR2 SVGIG (reference sequence). The CDR3 extends over 14 amino acids. Germline trimming cut 2 bases from V and 8 bases from J; bases unmatched to any gene: 4. The time point denotes: longitudinal time-point 1 (baseline). Synthesis of cDNA used 5'RACE (with 10-nucleotide random UMIs). Using its own MiXCR run on the 5' RACE reads, TCRdb lists one record per CDR3 protein. The data contain over 70,000 distinct CDR3 sequences, about 9.4% of them singletons. Findings of the study overall: The expanded clones of different subjects shared no CDR3 amino acid sequences (suggesting private repertoires in all groups).

This chain connects TRBV30 to TRBJ2-1; 12 bases are shared with TRBD2. The TCR was taken from a man aged 25 to 40 in good health. The material sequenced was PBMCs. CDR3 sequence (DNA): TGTGCCTGGAGTTCACTAGCGGGAGGCGATGAGCAGTTCTTC. Translating gives CAWSSLAGGDEQFF.